This T cell receptor (beta chain) stems from a study of patients with pleural tuberculosis. In its sample, this clonotype was seen many times. This CDR3 region has 15 residues. Trimming cost V 5 bases and J 4 bases, with 15 bases left between them. Germline CDR1 is SNHLY and CDR2 is FYNNEI. Each CDR3 protein is one row after TCRdb ran MiXCR on the reads. The sample records just under 30,000 distinct CDR3 sequences, roughly 18% being singletons. Sequencing input: peripheral blood. This clonotype was sampled from a human donor with pleural tuberculosis. The rearrangement joins TRBV2 to TRBJ2-1, with D possibly being TRBD1 (5 bases). CDR3 in DNA: TGTGCCAGCAGTAAGGACACAGGTATTTACAATGAGCAGTTCTTC. It specifies CASSKDTGIYNEQFF.